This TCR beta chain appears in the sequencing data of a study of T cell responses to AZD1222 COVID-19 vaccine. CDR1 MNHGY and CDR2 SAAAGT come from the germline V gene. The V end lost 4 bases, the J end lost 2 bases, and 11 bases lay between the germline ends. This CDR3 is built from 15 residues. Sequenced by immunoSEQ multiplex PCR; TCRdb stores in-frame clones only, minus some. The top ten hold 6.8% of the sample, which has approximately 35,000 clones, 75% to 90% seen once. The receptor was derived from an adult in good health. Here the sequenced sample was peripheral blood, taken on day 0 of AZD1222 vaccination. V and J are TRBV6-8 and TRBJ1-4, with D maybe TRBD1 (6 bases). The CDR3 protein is CASSFPQGTNEKLFF. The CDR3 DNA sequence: TGTGCCAGCAGTTTTCCCCAGGGGACTAATGAAAAACTGTTTTTT.